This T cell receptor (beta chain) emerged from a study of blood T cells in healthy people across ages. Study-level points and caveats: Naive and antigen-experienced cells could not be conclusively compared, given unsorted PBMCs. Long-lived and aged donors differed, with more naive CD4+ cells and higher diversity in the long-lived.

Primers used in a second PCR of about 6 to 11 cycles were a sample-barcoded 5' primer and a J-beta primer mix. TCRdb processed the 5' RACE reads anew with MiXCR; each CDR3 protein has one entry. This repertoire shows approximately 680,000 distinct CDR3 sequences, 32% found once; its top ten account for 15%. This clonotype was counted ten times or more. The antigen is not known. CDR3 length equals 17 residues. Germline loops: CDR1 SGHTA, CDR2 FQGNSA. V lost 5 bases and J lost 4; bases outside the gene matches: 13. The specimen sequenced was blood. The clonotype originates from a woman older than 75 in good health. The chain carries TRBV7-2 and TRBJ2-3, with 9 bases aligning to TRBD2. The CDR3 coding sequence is TGTGCCAGCAGCAAGGGGTTGGCGGGGGGGTTTGCAGATACGCAGTATTTT. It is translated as CASSKGLAGGFADTQYF.